The clone carrying this TCR beta chain came up a few times. The CDR3 has 15 amino acids. Trimming removed 7 bases at V and 10 bases at J, with 23 bases between. Germline CDR1 and CDR2: MNHEY and SVGEGT. TCR beta CDR3 regions were amplified from RNA transcripts. The TCR CDR3 first-round RT-PCR relied on the HTBI primer set. TCRdb itself ran the multiplex PCR reads through MiXCR, one entry per CDR3 protein. The table shows a few hundred thousand distinct CDR3 sequences, with 14% to 15% occurring only once. These data come from a study of T cells in Graves' hyperthyroidism and ophthalmopathy. Study background: Peripheral blood was obtained at initial diagnosis, preceding any treatment.

Researchers defined stable Graves' hyperthyroidism as no ophthalmopathy progression within 18 months. With a duration under 2 months, the hyperthyroidism was newly diagnosed in patients aged 18 to 65. The rearrangement links TRBV6-2 or TRBV6-3 to TRBJ2-1; a weak D match, TRBD2 (6 bases). Source material: blood. The sequence was obtained from a woman aged 30 to 39 with Graves' hyperthyroidism. The CDR3 nucleotides read TGTGCCAGCATAAGCGTTGGGGGTAGCGGAAAAGAGCAGTTCTTC. Its protein product is CASISVGGSGKEQFF.